The 18 T cell receptor beta chains below were found in one sample sequenced in a study of blood T cell repertoires in COVID-19 (dated by TCRdb to 2018 to 2020). The library was generated by the immunoSEQ multiplex PCR assay. Here the immuneACCESS table is served through TCRdb, limited to in-frame sequences with V and J called. Missing clones are a known gap in these copies; in checked studies unresolved V genes cover under half, and the rest lacks a known reason. The sample has about 380,000 clones on record, 88% of them singletons. The ten top clones hold 1.2% of the sample. The sequenced sample consisted of PBMCs or T cells enriched from blood (not recorded which). The receptors were sampled from a woman in her late teens or twenties who had recovered from COVID-19.

V and J are TRBV2 and TRBJ2-5; TRBD2 aligns across 7 bases. J lost 4 bases, V lost 3 bases, and 8 bases had no gene match. There are 15 residues in the CDR3. Germline lookup yields CDR1 SNHLY and CDR2 FYNNEI. The CDR3: CASSEGGGVAETQYF. As DNA, the CDR3 is TGTGCCAGCAGTGAGGGGGGAGGGGTGGCAGAGACCCAGTACTTC. Combining the CDR3 with reference TRBV2 and TRBJ2-5 gives the whole variable domain EPEVTQTPSHQVTQMGQEVILRCVPISNHLYFYWYRQILGQKVEFLVSFYNNEISEKSEIFDDQFSVERPDGSNFTLKIRSTKLEDSAMYFCASSEGGGVAETQYFGPGTRLLVL.

This clone was counted a few times. CDR3 sequence reads: CASSHGLGEVDEQYF. The CDR3, as DNA: TGTGCCAGCAGCCATGGTCTTGGGGAGGTCGACGAGCAGTACTTC. V and J are TRBV4-2 and TRBJ2-7, with a tentative D call TRBD2 (6 bases). The germline V gene has CDR1 LGHNA and CDR2 YNFKEQ. V lost 3 bases to trimming and J lost 5 bases, with 17 bases between them. The CDR3 consists of 15 residues.

This CDR3 reads CASSSHPTDRGPYEQYF. CDR3 nucleotides: TGCGCCAGCAGCTCTCACCCAACGGACAGGGGACCCTACGAGCAGTACTTC. The rearrangement uses TRBV5-1 and TRBJ2-7; 9 bases agree with TRBD1. The length of the CDR3 is 17 residues. Germline V gene sequence: CDR1 SGHRS, CDR2 YFSETQ. V lost 3 bases, J lost 2 bases, and 12 bases stayed unmatched.

This chain uses TRBV6-5 with TRBJ2-3, with D possibly TRBD2 on 6 matching bases. V dropped 8 bases and J dropped 6 bases, with 15 bases sitting between them. From germline, CDR1 is MNHEY and CDR2 SVGAGI. This CDR3 is 13 amino acids long. DNA for the CDR3: TGTGCCAGCCGGGGGTACTCCCAGGATACGCAGTATTTT. Residues: CASRGYSQDTQYF.

The V and J genes are TRBV7-9 and TRBJ1-2; 8 nucleotides match TRBD1. CDR3 size: 13 residues. From germline, CDR1 is SEHNR and CDR2 FQNEAQ (reference sequence). J was trimmed by 4 bases and V by 8 bases; bases with no gene match: 6. CDR3 protein: CASGGQGLYGYTF. CDR3 in DNA: TGTGCCAGCGGAGGACAGGGCCTCTATGGCTACACCTTC.

V is TRBV24-1 and J is TRBJ1-5; 7 nucleotides match TRBD1. The CDR3 contains 12 residues. Per germline, CDR1 KGHDR and CDR2 SFDVKD. The junction had 0 bases not matched to a gene; V was cut back by 5 bases and J by 6 bases. CDR3 nucleotide sequence: TGTGCCACCAGTGGACAGGGTCAGCCCCAGCATTTT. Its translation is CATSGQGQPQHF.

This chain connects TRBV11-2 to TRBJ2-7; 12 bases match TRBD1. CDR3 length equals 17 residues. J lost 7 bases, V lost 2 bases, and 12 bases had no gene match. Germline V lookup: CDR1 SGHAT, CDR2 FQNNGV. This chain's CDR3 is CASSLPHGGQGAREQYF. CDR3 sequence (DNA): TGTGCCAGCAGCTTACCCCACGGGGGACAGGGGGCGAGAGAGCAGTACTTC.

This rearrangement joins TRBV18 to TRBJ2-3; 10 bases align to TRBD1. The junction had 6 bases not matched to a gene; V was cut back by 6 bases and J by 3 bases. The CDR3 is made up of 15 amino acids. Per germline, CDR1 KGHSH and CDR2 LQKENI. The CDR3 sequence is CASSSDRGRTDTQYF. The CDR3 nucleotides read TGTGCCAGCTCTTCCGACAGGGGGCGGACAGATACGCAGTATTTT.

This sequence joins TRBV15 and TRBJ1-4; TRBD1 might be the D (5 bases). The CDR3 is 15 amino acids. Germline CDR1 LNHNV, CDR2 YYDKDF (reference sequence). Trimming shortened V by 0 bases and J by 3 bases, and 8 bases separated the two germline ends. CDR3 coding DNA: TGTGCCACCAGCAGAGACCCGGGGGCTAATGAAAAACTGTTTTTT. This gives the protein CATSRDPGANEKLFF.

The rearrangement joins TRBV28 to TRBJ2-5, with D perhaps TRBD1 (6 bases). V lost 5 bases, J lost 4 bases, and 23 bases lay in between. Germline V CDR1 and CDR2: MDHEN, SYDVKM. The CDR3 spans 17 residues. The DNA for the CDR3 is TGTGCCAGCAGTCCGGAACCGGGACACACTAAGGGAGAGACCCAGTACTTC. Its protein is CASSPEPGHTKGETQYF.

This chain uses TRBV2 with TRBJ2-7; D might be TRBD2 (6 bases). V dropped 7 bases and J dropped 1 base, with 11 bases sitting between them. Germline V gene lookup returns CDR1 SNHLY and CDR2 FYNNEI. CDR3 length equals 13 residues. CDR3 coding DNA: TGTGCCAGCATCGGAGGGGATTCCTACGAGCAGTACTTC. Translated, it gives CASIGGDSYEQYF. The entire variable domain, with the rest obtained from reference TRBV2 and TRBJ2-7, is as follows: EPEVTQTPSHQVTQMGQEVILRCVPISNHLYFYWYRQILGQKVEFLVSFYNNEISEKSEIFDDQFSVERPDGSNFTLKIRSTKLEDSAMYFCASIGGDSYEQYFGPGTRLTVT.

This clone appeared a single time. V and J are TRBV5-1 and TRBJ2-7, with D tentatively TRBD2 (6 bases). In germline, CDR1 is SGHRS, CDR2 YFSETQ. The length of the CDR3 is 14 residues. V lost 0 bases and J 2 bases, leaving 9 bases between the germline ends. CDR3 DNA sequence: TGCGCCAGCAGCTTGGAGGCTAGCGCCTACGAGCAGTACTTC. Its protein product is CASSLEASAYEQYF.

The genes are TRBV2 and TRBJ1-2; D is unresolved. The CDR3 is 13 residues long. CDR1 is SNHLY, CDR2 FYNNEI, per germline. V was pared by 3 bases and J by 4 bases, with 9 bases between. The CDR3 DNA sequence: TGTGCCAGCAGTGAGGAGCGTACCTATGGCTACACCTTC. This translates into CASSEERTYGYTF.

This chain links TRBV18 with TRBJ1-2; D gene unclear. Germline loops: CDR1 KGHSH, CDR2 LQKENI. CDR3 length: 14 residues. The V and J ends lost 2 bases and 4 bases respectively, with 11 bases between them. The CDR3 DNA reads as TGTGCCAGCTCACCAGAAACAGTAGGCTATGGCTACACCTTC. Protein sequence: CASSPETVGYGYTF.

The chain has TRBV7-3 and TRBJ2-5, with D perhaps TRBD1 (6 bases). CDR1 is SGHTA and CDR2 is FQGTGA in the germline V gene. V gave up 0 bases and J gave up 4 bases, with 15 bases separating them. This CDR3 is built from 16 residues. CDR3 region: CASSLTAGVSGETQYF. The CDR3, as DNA: TGTGCCAGCAGCTTAACGGCAGGGGTGTCAGGAGAGACCCAGTACTTC.

V and J are TRBV6-5 and TRBJ1-4; no clear D gene. V dropped 2 bases and J dropped 10 bases, with 11 bases sitting between them. Germline V lookup: CDR1 MNHEY, CDR2 SVGAGI. The CDR3 contains 13 residues. CDR3 in amino acids: CASSYSSSRKLFF. CDR3 bases: TGTGCCAGCAGTTACAGCTCAAGCCGAAAACTGTTTTTT.

This chain links TRBV2 with TRBJ1-2; 7 bases fit TRBD1. Germline-derived CDR1 and CDR2 are SNHLY and FYNNEI. The CDR3 is made up of 13 amino acids. Unmatched junction bases numbered 9, after V lost 9 bases and J lost 5 bases. CDR3 region: CARAGTASYGYTF. The CDR3 coding sequence is TGTGCCAGAGCAGGGACAGCCAGTTATGGCTACACCTTC. The complete variable domain, with remaining parts taken from reference TRBV2 and TRBJ1-2, reads EPEVTQTPSHQVTQMGQEVILRCVPISNHLYFYWYRQILGQKVEFLVSFYNNEISEKSEIFDDQFSVERPDGSNFTLKIRSTKLEDSAMYFCARAGTASYGYTFGSGTRLTVV.

A few counts support this clone. This rearrangement joins TRBV6-5 to TRBJ2-7; TRBD2 aligns across 7 bases. The CDR3 covers 16 residues. J was trimmed by 2 bases and V by 0 bases; bases with no gene match: 7. Germline-derived CDR1 and CDR2 are MNHEY and SVGAGI. CDR3 nucleotide sequence: TGTGCCAGCAGTTACTCCGCCCTAGCGGTGACCTACGAGCAGTACTTC. Its protein product is CASSYSALAVTYEQYF.